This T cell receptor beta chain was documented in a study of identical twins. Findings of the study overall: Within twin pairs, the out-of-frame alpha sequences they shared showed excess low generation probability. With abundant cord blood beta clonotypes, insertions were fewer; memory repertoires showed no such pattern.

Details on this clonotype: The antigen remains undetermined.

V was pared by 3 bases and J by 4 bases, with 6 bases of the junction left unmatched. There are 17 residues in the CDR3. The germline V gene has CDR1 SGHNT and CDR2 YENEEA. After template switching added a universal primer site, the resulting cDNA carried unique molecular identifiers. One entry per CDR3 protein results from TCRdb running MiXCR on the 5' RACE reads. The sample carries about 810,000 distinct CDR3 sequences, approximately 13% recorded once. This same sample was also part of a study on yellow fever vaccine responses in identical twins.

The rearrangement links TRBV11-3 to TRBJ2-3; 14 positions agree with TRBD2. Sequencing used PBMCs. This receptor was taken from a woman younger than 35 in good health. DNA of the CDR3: TGTGCCAGCAGCTTGGCCAGACTAGCGGGAGGGGCAGATACGCAGTATTTT. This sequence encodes CASSLARLAGGADTQYF.